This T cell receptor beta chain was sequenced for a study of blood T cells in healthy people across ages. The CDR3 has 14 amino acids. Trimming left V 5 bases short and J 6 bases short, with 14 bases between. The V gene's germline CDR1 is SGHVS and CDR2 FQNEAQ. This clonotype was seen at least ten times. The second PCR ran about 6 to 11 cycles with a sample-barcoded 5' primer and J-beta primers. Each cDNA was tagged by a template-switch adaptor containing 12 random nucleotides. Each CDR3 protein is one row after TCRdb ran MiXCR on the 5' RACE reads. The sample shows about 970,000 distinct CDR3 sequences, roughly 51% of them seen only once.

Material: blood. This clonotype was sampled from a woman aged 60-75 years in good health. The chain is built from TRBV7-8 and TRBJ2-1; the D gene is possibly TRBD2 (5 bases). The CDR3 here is CASSLLTSSNEQFF. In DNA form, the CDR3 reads TGTGCCAGCAGCCTTCTAACTAGTTCCAATGAGCAGTTCTTC.